This TCR beta chain is drawn from a study of blood T cell repertoires in COVID-19. In the study overall: Sources were T cells, B-cell-depleted T cells, or PBMCs; the material itself was cDNA or gDNA.

This CDR3 is built from 14 residues. Germline V gives CDR1 MNHEY, CDR2 SVGAGI. V was pared by 5 bases and J by 9 bases, with 17 bases between. The authors' processing: Reference gene primer amplification in the assay estimated nucleated cell counts. TCRdb keeps only in-frame clones here, not all; method: immunoSEQ multiplex PCR. V and J calls and clone size follow that table, whereas D and trimming were derived from the DNA. This table holds about 25,000 clones, roughly 80% found once. The gene calls are TRBV6-5 and TRBJ2-4, with a tentative D call TRBD2 (6 bases). This receptor was obtained from a woman at least 80 years old with acute or convalescent COVID-19. Input material: peripheral blood. The CDR3 here is CASSSPGLDPIQYF. CDR3 sequence (DNA): TGTGCCAGCAGTAGTCCGGGACTTGACCCCATTCAGTACTTC.